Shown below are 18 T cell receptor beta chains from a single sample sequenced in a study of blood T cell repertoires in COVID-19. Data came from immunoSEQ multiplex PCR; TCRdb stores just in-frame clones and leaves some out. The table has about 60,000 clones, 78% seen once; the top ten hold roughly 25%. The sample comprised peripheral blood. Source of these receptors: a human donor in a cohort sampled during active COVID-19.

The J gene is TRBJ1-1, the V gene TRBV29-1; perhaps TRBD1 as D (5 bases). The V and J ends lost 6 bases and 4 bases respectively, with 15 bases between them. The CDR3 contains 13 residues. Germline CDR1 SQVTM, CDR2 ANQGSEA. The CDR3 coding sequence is TGCAGCGTCCAAAACCTCCAGGGCACTGAAGCTTTCTTT. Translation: CSVQNLQGTEAFF.

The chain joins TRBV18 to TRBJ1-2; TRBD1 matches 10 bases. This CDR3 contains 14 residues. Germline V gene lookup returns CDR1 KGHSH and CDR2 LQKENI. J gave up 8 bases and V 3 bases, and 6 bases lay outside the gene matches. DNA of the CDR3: TGTGCCAGCTCACCGACCGGGACAGGGGTCGGCTACACCTTC. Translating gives CASSPTGTGVGYTF.

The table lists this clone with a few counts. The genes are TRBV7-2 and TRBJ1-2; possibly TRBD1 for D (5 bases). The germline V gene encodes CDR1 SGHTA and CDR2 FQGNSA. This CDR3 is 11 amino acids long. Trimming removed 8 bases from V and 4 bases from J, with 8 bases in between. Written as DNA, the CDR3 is TGTGCCAGCGAAAGGGGCTATGGCTACACCTTC. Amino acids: CASERGYGYTF.

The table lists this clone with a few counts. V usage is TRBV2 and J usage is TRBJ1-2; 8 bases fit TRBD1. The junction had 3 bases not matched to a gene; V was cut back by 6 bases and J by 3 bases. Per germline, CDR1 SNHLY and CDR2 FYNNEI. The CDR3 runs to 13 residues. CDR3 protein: CASRMDRDYGYTF. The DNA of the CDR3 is TGTGCCAGCAGGATGGACAGGGACTATGGCTACACCTTC.

This chain's CDR3 is CASSQGTSGREQFF. CDR3 bases: TGTGCCAGCAGCCAAGGGACTAGCGGGAGGGAGCAGTTCTTC. The V and J genes are TRBV3-1 (or the pseudogene TRBV3-2) and TRBJ2-1; 14 bases line up with TRBD2. The CDR3 is 14 residues long. Unmatched junction bases numbered 0, after V lost 1 base and J lost 10 bases. Per the germline V gene, CDR1 is LGHDT and CDR2 is YNNKEL (reference sequence).

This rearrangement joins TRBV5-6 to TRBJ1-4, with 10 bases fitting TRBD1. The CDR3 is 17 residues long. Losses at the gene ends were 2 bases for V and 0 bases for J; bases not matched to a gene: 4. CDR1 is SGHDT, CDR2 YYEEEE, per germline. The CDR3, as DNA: TGTGCCAGCAGCTTCGGACAGGGGGTAGCAACTAATGAAAAACTGTTTTTT. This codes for CASSFGQGVATNEKLFF.

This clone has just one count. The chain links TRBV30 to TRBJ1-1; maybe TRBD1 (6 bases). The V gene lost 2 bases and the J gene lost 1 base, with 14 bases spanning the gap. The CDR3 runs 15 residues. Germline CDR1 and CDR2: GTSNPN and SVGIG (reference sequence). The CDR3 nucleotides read TGTGCCTGGAGTCCGCCCCAGGGGAGGAACACTGAAGCTTTCTTT. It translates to CAWSPPQGRNTEAFF.

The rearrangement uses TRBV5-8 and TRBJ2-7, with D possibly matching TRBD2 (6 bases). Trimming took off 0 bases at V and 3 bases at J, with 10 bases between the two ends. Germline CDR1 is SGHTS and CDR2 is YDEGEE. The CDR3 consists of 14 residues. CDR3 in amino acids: CASSLGDFDYEQYF. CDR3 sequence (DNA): TGTGCCAGCAGCTTGGGGGACTTTGACTACGAGCAGTACTTC.

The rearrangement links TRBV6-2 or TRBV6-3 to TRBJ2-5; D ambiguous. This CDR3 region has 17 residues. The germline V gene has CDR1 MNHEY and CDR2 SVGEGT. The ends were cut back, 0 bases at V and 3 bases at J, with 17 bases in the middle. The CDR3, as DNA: TGTGCCAGCAGTTACTCGCGATCGCTTCAATCGAAAGAGACCCAGTACTTC. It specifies CASSYSRSLQSKETQYF.

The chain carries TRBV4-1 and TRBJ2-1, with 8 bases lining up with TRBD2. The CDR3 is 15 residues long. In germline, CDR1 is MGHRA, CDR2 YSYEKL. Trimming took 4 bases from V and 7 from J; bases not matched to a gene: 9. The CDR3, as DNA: TGCGCCAGCAGCCTTGCTTCCGGGACTAGAAATGAGCAGTTCTTC. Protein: CASSLASGTRNEQFF.

This CDR3 is CASTIRMMDEQYF. The CDR3 bases are TGTGCCAGCACTATCAGGATGATGGACGAGCAGTACTTC. J is TRBJ2-7 and V is TRBV28; D is unresolved. From germline, CDR1 is MDHEN and CDR2 SYDVKM. The CDR3 length is 13 residues. The V end was cut by 7 bases, the J end by 5 bases, with 15 bases between.

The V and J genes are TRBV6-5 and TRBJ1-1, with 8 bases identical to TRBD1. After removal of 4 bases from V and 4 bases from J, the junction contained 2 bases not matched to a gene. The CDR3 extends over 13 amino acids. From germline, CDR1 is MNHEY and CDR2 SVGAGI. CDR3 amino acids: CASSLDRGTEAFF. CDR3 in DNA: TGTGCCAGCAGTTTAGACAGGGGCACTGAAGCTTTCTTT.

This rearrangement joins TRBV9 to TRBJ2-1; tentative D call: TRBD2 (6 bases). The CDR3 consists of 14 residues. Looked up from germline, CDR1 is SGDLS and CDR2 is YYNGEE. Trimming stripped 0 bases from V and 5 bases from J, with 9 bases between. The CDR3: CASSVGGRHNEQFF. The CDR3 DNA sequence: TGTGCCAGCAGCGTAGGAGGGAGGCACAATGAGCAGTTCTTC.

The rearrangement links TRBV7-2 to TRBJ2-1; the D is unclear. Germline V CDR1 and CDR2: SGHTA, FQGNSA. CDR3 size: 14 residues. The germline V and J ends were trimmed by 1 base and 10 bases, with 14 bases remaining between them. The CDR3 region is CASSLGVGSWEQFF. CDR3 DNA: TGTGCCAGCAGCTTAGGAGTGGGTAGCTGGGAGCAGTTCTTC.

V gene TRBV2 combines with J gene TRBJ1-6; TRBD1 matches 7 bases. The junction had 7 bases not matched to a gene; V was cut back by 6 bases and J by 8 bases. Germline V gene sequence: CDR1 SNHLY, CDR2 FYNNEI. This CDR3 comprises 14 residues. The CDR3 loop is CASRDRQGHSPLHF. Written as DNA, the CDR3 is TGTGCCAGCAGGGACCGACAGGGTCATTCACCCCTCCACTTT.

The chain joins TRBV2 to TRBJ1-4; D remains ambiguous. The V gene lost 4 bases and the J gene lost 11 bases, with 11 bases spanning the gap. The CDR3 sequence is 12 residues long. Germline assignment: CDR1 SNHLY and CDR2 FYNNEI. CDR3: CASSGEGRKLFF. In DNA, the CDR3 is TGTGCCAGCAGTGGGGAGGGTAGGAAACTGTTTTTT.

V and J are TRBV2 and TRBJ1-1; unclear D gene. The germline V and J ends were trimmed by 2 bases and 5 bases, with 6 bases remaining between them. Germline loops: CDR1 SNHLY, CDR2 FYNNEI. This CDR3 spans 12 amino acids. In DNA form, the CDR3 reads TGTGCCAGCAGTGAACGCGTTACTGAAGCTTTCTTT. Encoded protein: CASSERVTEAFF.

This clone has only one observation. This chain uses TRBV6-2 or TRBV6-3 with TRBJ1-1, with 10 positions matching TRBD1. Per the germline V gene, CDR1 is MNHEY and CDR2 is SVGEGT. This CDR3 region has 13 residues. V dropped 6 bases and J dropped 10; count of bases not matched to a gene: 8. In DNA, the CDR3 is TGTGCCAGCAGCACTAGACAGGGGGCTGGAGCTTTCTTT. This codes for CASSTRQGAGAFF.